The 22 T cell receptor beta chains below all came from one sample that was sequenced in a study of blood T cells in healthy people across ages. Combining a sample-barcoded 5' primer with a J-beta primer mix, a second PCR ran for about 6 to 12 cycles. One entry per CDR3 protein results from TCRdb running MiXCR on the 5' RACE reads. The repertoire has about 640,000 distinct CDR3 sequences, under 65% of them found once; the top ten carry around 37%. Sequenced input: blood. Every receptor here comes from a man aged 55 to 70 in good health.

The chain employs TRBV10-1 and TRBJ1-2; 7 bases map to TRBD1. Per germline, CDR1 WNHNN and CDR2 SYGVQD (reference sequence). V gave up 5 bases and J gave up 2 bases; unmatched junction bases: 8. The CDR3 has 15 amino acids. This CDR3 reads CASSPTGARNYGYTF. The CDR3 DNA is TGCGCCAGCAGTCCTACAGGGGCTCGCAACTATGGCTACACCTTC.

This clonotype was detected only a few times. The DNA of the CDR3 is TGTGCCACCAGCAGGGACCTGTTTCGGACCGCGGGTGGACAGTTCTTC. It encodes CATSRDLFRTAGGQFF. This sequence joins TRBV15 and TRBJ2-1; D is perhaps TRBD2 (5 bases). CDR3 length: 16 residues. CDR1 is LNHNV and CDR2 is YYDKDF in the germline V gene (reference sequence). V lost 3 bases, J lost 13 bases, and 25 bases lay in between. Drawing the rest from reference TRBV15 and TRBJ2-1, the complete variable domain is DAMVIQNPRYQVTQFGKPVTLSCSQTLNHNVMYWYQQKSSQAPKLLFHYYDKDFNNEADTPDNFQSRRPNTSFCFLDIRSPGLGDTAMYLCATSRDLFRTAGGQFFGPGTRLTVL.

The chain recombines TRBV7-9 with TRBJ2-3, with D perhaps matching TRBD2 (5 bases). Germline loops: CDR1 SEHNR, CDR2 FQNEAQ (reference sequence). The V and J ends lost 4 bases and 4 bases respectively, with 15 bases between them. The CDR3 is 15 residues long. DNA for the CDR3: TGTGCCAGCAGCTCCCTGATGCGAGGGCCAGATACGCAGTATTTT. Protein product: CASSSLMRGPDTQYF. The full variable domain, its missing parts supplied by reference TRBV7-9 and TRBJ2-3, is DTGVSQNPRHKITKRGQNVTFRCDPISEHNRLYWYRQTLGQGPEFLTYFQNEAQLEKSRLLSDRFSAERPKGSFSTLEIQRTEQGDSAMYLCASSSLMRGPDTQYFGPGTRLTVL.

This chain links TRBV9 with TRBJ1-3; D gene ambiguous. Germline assignment: CDR1 SGDLS and CDR2 YYNGEE. The CDR3 has 13 residues. V was pared by 4 bases and J by 3 bases, with 8 bases between. CDR3 nucleotides: TGTGCCAGCAGCCCCCGGGTTGGAAACACCATATATTTT. It encodes CASSPRVGNTIYF.

The chain has TRBV5-1 and TRBJ2-2, with TRBD1 as a possible D gene (5 bases). V dropped 2 bases and J dropped 5 bases, with 10 bases sitting between them. The CDR3 runs 14 residues. Germline values: CDR1 SGHRS, CDR2 YFSETQ. The CDR3 loop is CASSLFQGTGELFF. CDR3 sequence (DNA): TGCGCCAGCAGCTTATTCCAGGGTACCGGGGAGCTGTTTTTT.

The chain joins TRBV2 to TRBJ2-4, with D uncertain. The J call may be incorrect, as the DNA end agrees better with TRBJ2-7. This CDR3 spans 14 amino acids. In germline, CDR1 is SNHLY, CDR2 FYNNEI. In DNA form, the CDR3 reads TGTGCCAGCAGTTTCCTCCCAAGCCTCTACGAGCAGTACTTC. It specifies CASSFLPSLYEQYF.

The rearrangement joins TRBV14 to TRBJ1-1; a weak D match, TRBD1 (5 bases). The CDR3 is 14 residues long. Germline V CDR1 and CDR2: SGHDN, FVKESK. V lost 0 bases and J lost 5, with 10 bases in between. The CDR3 region is CASSQDSGMTEAFF. In DNA, the CDR3 is TGTGCCAGCAGCCAAGATTCAGGGATGACTGAAGCTTTCTTT.

In this sample, this clonotype turned up a few times. This chain links TRBV29-1 with TRBJ1-1, with 12 bases matching TRBD1. The germline CDR1 and CDR2 sequences are SQVTM and ANQGSEA. The CDR3 is 16 amino acids. The V gene end was trimmed by 6 bases and the J gene end by 5 bases; junction bases not matched to a gene: 13. The CDR3 DNA reads TGCAGCGTGTCCGGGACAGGGGGCCTTCTTAGGACTGAAGCTTTCTTT. Translated, it gives CSVSGTGGLLRTEAFF.

The table lists this clonotype with a few counts. The chain has TRBV6-5 and TRBJ2-6; no reliable D call. In germline, CDR1 is MNHEY, CDR2 SVGAGI. The CDR3 is made up of 18 amino acids. Deletions cut 0 bases from V and 0 bases from J, with 12 bases between. DNA for the CDR3: TGTGCCAGCAGTTACTCTTATCCGCAACCCTCTGGGGCCAACGTCCTGACTTTC. Its protein is CASSYSYPQPSGANVLTF.

The chain employs TRBV5-5 and TRBJ2-1; no clear D. Per the germline V gene, CDR1 is SGHKS and CDR2 is YYEKEE (reference sequence). V lost 2 bases, J lost 9 bases, and 12 bases lay in between. The CDR3 has 13 residues. This chain's CDR3 is CASSFRNYGEQFF. For the CDR3, the DNA is TGTGCCAGCAGCTTTCGCAATTATGGTGAGCAGTTCTTC.

This clonotype was found a few times. V and J are TRBV3-1 and TRBJ2-6; D remains ambiguous. CDR1 and CDR2 from the germline V gene are LGHDT and YNNKEL (reference sequence). The CDR3 has 14 amino acids. V was cut by 1 base and J by 5 bases, with 6 bases left in between. CDR3 nucleotides: TGTGCCAGCAGCCAAGGCGGTTGGGCCAACGTCCTGACTTTC. Translation gives CASSQGGWANVLTF. Full variable domain (remainder filled in from reference TRBV3-1 and TRBJ2-6): DTAVSQTPKYLVTQMGNDKSIKCEQNLGHDTMYWYKQDSKKFLKIMFSYNNKELIINETVPNRFSPKSPDKAHLNLHINSLELGDSAVYFCASSQGGWANVLTFGAGSRLTVL.

The chain links TRBV7-2 to TRBJ2-3; TRBD2 agrees at 11 bases. CDR3 length: 16 residues. Germline values: CDR1 SGHTA, CDR2 FQGNSA. V shed 2 bases, J shed 3 bases, and the junction held 4 bases outside the gene matches. The CDR3 is CASSLLLAGGTDTQYF. The CDR3 DNA reads as TGTGCCAGCAGCTTACTGCTAGCGGGAGGTACAGATACGCAGTATTTT.

This clonotype has just one count. The CDR3 DNA reads as TGTGCCAGTAGCCCGGGACTAGCGAACAATGAGCAGTACTTC. It yields the protein CASSPGLANNEQYF. The chain combines TRBV7-9 with TRBJ2-7; 10 bases match TRBD2. The germline gives CDR1 SEHNR, CDR2 FQNEAQ (reference sequence). Trimming cost V 9 bases and J 7 bases; bases outside gene matches: 12. This CDR3 is 14 amino acids long.

DNA for the CDR3: TGTGCCAGCAGTGAATATGCACAGGGGGTTGGCTACACCTTC. It specifies CASSEYAQGVGYTF. The chain is built from TRBV25-1 and TRBJ1-2, with 8 bases that match TRBD1. The CDR3 runs to 14 residues. Germline lookup yields CDR1 MGHDK and CDR2 SYGVNS. Trimming took 0 bases from V and 7 from J; bases not matched to a gene: 4.

This clonotype was detected only once. A much larger clone is a single base away; this may be a read error. The gene calls are TRBV2 and TRBJ2-7; TRBD2 aligns across 11 bases. Germline V CDR1 and CDR2: SNHLY, FYNNEI. This CDR3 is built from 12 residues. The CDR3 reads CASVLAGDERYF. The CDR3 region has the DNA TGTGCCAGTGTACTAGCGGGGGACGAGCGGTACTTC.

This chain joins TRBV7-9 and TRBJ2-3; perhaps TRBD1 as D (5 bases). Deletions cut 4 bases from V and 6 bases from J, with 8 bases between. CDR3 length equals 12 residues. Germline V gene data show CDR1 as SEHNR and CDR2 as FQNEAQ (reference sequence). CDR3 DNA sequence: TGTGCCAGCAGCTCGCCAGGGGATACGCAGTATTTT. This sequence encodes CASSSPGDTQYF.

V and J are TRBV5-1 and TRBJ2-2, with 7 nucleotides matching TRBD1. The J segment lost 6 bases and the V segment lost 0 bases, leaving 8 bases of the junction unmatched. Germline values: CDR1 SGHRS, CDR2 YFSETQ. The CDR3 extends over 16 amino acids. This CDR3 is CASSLAPTGASGELFF. In DNA form, the CDR3 reads TGCGCCAGCAGCTTGGCTCCTACAGGGGCGTCCGGGGAGCTGTTTTTT.

The chain links TRBV7-9 to TRBJ2-3, with 13 bases lining up with TRBD2. The J segment lost 2 bases and the V segment lost 5 bases, leaving 7 bases of the junction unmatched. Germline CDR1 reads SEHNR; CDR2 reads FQNEAQ (reference sequence). This CDR3 is built from 17 residues. Here the CDR3 DNA reads TGTGCCAGCAGCCGAGGACTAGCGGGAGCGAACACAGATACGCAGTATTTT. It yields the protein CASSRGLAGANTDTQYF.

V gene TRBV28 combines with J gene TRBJ2-7; D uncertain. V lost 8 bases to trimming and J lost 3 bases, with 14 bases between them. Germline V gene data show CDR1 as MDHEN and CDR2 as SYDVKM. The CDR3 extends over 13 amino acids. CDR3 nucleotides: TGTGCCAGCTCTAACCCCCCCATCTACGAGCAGTACTTC. It is translated as CASSNPPIYEQYF.

V usage is TRBV20-1 and J usage is TRBJ2-5; D assignment may be TRBD1 or TRBD2 (6 bases each). The CDR3 covers 12 residues. Trimming shortened V by 4 bases and J by 5 bases, and 11 bases separated the two germline ends. Germline assignment: CDR1 DFQATT and CDR2 SNEGSKA (reference sequence). CDR3 bases: TGCAGTGCTACCGGGGGCGGGGAGACCCAGTACTTC. It codes for CSATGGGETQYF.

This chain joins TRBV12-3 or TRBV12-4 and TRBJ2-1, with D possibly matching TRBD2 (6 bases). The CDR3 contains 15 residues. Trimming pared 7 bases from V and 9 bases from J, leaving 22 bases between. The CDR3 sequence: CASTLGGIGNTEQFF. CDR3 DNA: TGTGCCAGCACCTTGGGGGGAATCGGCAATACTGAGCAGTTCTTC.

The gene calls are TRBV6-5 and TRBJ2-5; D uncertain. The V and J ends lost 2 bases and 0 bases respectively, with 7 bases between them. Germline CDR1 and CDR2: MNHEY and SVGAGI. The CDR3 consists of 14 residues. CDR3 sequence: CASSYRAYQETQYF. The DNA of the CDR3 is TGTGCCAGCAGTTACAGGGCCTACCAAGAGACCCAGTACTTC.